This is a list of T cell receptor beta chains from one sample in a study of response to subunit inactivated influenza vaccine. TCRdb recomputed calls from the RT-PCR reads with MiXCR, one row per CDR3 protein. Of around 760,000 distinct CDR3 sequences in the sample, about 14% were seen once. The specimen comprised PBMCs from blood, sampled roughly 2 weeks before vaccination. Receptors originate from a man between 45 and 60 years old who received an inactivated influenza vaccine. Each CDR3 is given with its conserved first and last residue. Each record gives: V gene, clone size, J gene, D gene, CDR3 DNA, CDR3 protein. A D gene is named only where the DNA matches it firmly. A clone size is listed for some rows: how often the clone was seen (once, few, many), or a class if it is expanded.

v_call: TRBV5-1
clone_size: -
j_call: TRBJ2-2
d_call: TRBD2
cdr3_nt: TGCGCCAGCAGAATTGGCGGGGGGAGCACCGGGGAGCTGTTTTTT
cdr3_aa: CASRIGGGSTGELFF

v_call: TRBV6-1
clone_size: -
j_call: TRBJ2-1
d_call: TRBD1
cdr3_nt: TGTGCCAGCAGTTGGGACAGGGAGCAGTTCTTC
cdr3_aa: CASSWDREQFF

v_call: TRBV2
clone_size: -
j_call: TRBJ1-1
d_call: -
cdr3_nt: TGTGCCAGCAGTGGGACAACGAACACTGAAGCTTTCTTT
cdr3_aa: CASSGTTNTEAFF

v_call: TRBV20-1
clone_size: few
j_call: TRBJ2-1
d_call: TRBD1
cdr3_nt: TGCAGTGCTAGAGAAGCGGGGACAGGGTCCTACAATGAGCAGTTCTTC
cdr3_aa: CSAREAGTGSYNEQFF

v_call: TRBV5-1
clone_size: few
j_call: TRBJ2-6
d_call: TRBD1
cdr3_nt: TGCGCCAGCCAGGGGGCCCCCTCTGGGGCCAACGTCCTGACTTTC
cdr3_aa: CASQGAPSGANVLTF

v_call: TRBV20-1
clone_size: -
j_call: TRBJ2-2
d_call: -
cdr3_nt: TGCAGGGCCGACAGGAACATCGGGGAGCTGTTTTTT
cdr3_aa: CRADRNIGELFF

v_call: TRBV10-3
clone_size: few
j_call: TRBJ2-5
d_call: TRBD2
cdr3_nt: TGTGCCATCAGTGAGTCGATGCGAGGACTAGCGGCGGCTCAAGAGACCCAGTACTTC
cdr3_aa: CAISESMRGLAAAQETQYF

v_call: TRBV6-1
clone_size: -
j_call: TRBJ1-5
d_call: -
cdr3_nt: TGTGCCAGCAGCCTCGACAGCCCCATCAGCTCCCAGCATTTT
cdr3_aa: CASSLDSPISSQHF

v_call: TRBV5-1
clone_size: many
j_call: TRBJ1-1
d_call: -
cdr3_nt: TGCGCCAGCAGCTTGGCCAGCTTGAACACTGAAGCTTTCTTT
cdr3_aa: CASSLASLNTEAFF

v_call: TRBV6-1
clone_size: few
j_call: TRBJ2-2
d_call: TRBD1
cdr3_nt: TGTGCCAGCAGCCGGGACAGCACGACGAAGAACACCGGGGAGCTGTTTTTT
cdr3_aa: CASSRDSTTKNTGELFF

v_call: TRBV3-1
clone_size: few
j_call: TRBJ2-3
d_call: TRBD2
cdr3_nt: TGTGCCAGCAGCCCCGGGACTACGAGCAATACGCAGTATTTT
cdr3_aa: CASSPGTTSNTQYF

v_call: TRBV10-3
clone_size: few
j_call: TRBJ1-2
d_call: -
cdr3_nt: TGTGCCATCAGTGAGTCCCAAGTTCGCTACACCTTC
cdr3_aa: CAISESQVRYTF

v_call: TRBV7-8
clone_size: -
j_call: TRBJ2-7
d_call: TRBD1
cdr3_nt: TGTGCCAGCAGCAGGGACAGGGTCGCAGCCTACGAGCAGTACTTC
cdr3_aa: CASSRDRVAAYEQYF

v_call: TRBV7-2
clone_size: few
j_call: TRBJ2-2
d_call: -
cdr3_nt: TGTGCCAGTGGAATACTCCTAGCTTCCGGGGAGCTGTTTTTT
cdr3_aa: CASGILLASGELFF

v_call: TRBV6-2/TRBV6-3
clone_size: few
j_call: TRBJ1-2
d_call: TRBD1
cdr3_nt: TGTGCCAGCAGTTTGATCCGGGACAGGGGGCCTAACTATGGCTACACCTTC
cdr3_aa: CASSLIRDRGPNYGYTF

v_call: TRBV6-2/TRBV6-3
clone_size: many
j_call: TRBJ1-5
d_call: -
cdr3_nt: TGTGCCAGCAGAATCGGGACTGGGGGGAATCAGCCCCAGCATTTT
cdr3_aa: CASRIGTGGNQPQHF

v_call: TRBV20-1
clone_size: few
j_call: TRBJ1-1
d_call: TRBD1
cdr3_nt: TGCAGTGCAACGGGACAGCCTATGAACACTGAAGCTTTCTTT
cdr3_aa: CSATGQPMNTEAFF

v_call: TRBV5-1
clone_size: many
j_call: TRBJ2-3
d_call: -
cdr3_nt: TGCGCCAGCAGGGAAAGCACAGATACGCAGTATTTT
cdr3_aa: CASRESTDTQYF

v_call: TRBV7-2
clone_size: many
j_call: TRBJ2-2
d_call: -
cdr3_nt: TGTGCCAGCAGCTTGGACAGTTTTCCCGGGGAGCTGTTTTTT
cdr3_aa: CASSLDSFPGELFF

v_call: TRBV7-9
clone_size: few
j_call: TRBJ2-7
d_call: TRBD1
cdr3_nt: TGTGCCAGCAGCCCACTCGACGGGACAGATAAATCCTACGAGCAGTACTTC
cdr3_aa: CASSPLDGTDKSYEQYF

v_call: TRBV5-1
clone_size: many
j_call: TRBJ2-7
d_call: TRBD1
cdr3_nt: TGCGCCAGCAGTCCGGGGACAGTTTCCTACGAGCAGTACTTC
cdr3_aa: CASSPGTVSYEQYF

v_call: TRBV6-1
clone_size: -
j_call: TRBJ2-7
d_call: TRBD2
cdr3_nt: TGTGCCAGCTCGGGGGGAGGGGAAACCTACGAGCAGTACTTC
cdr3_aa: CASSGGGETYEQYF

v_call: TRBV3-1
clone_size: -
j_call: TRBJ2-5
d_call: -
cdr3_nt: TGTGCCAGCAGCCAAGATGGGCTAGCGGAGACCCAGTACTTC
cdr3_aa: CASSQDGLAETQYF

v_call: TRBV28
clone_size: few
j_call: TRBJ1-2
d_call: -
cdr3_nt: TGTGCCAGCAGTAAACTGCCTCGCGGGCTTTTCCCGACCTCCTATGGCTACACCTTC
cdr3_aa: CASSKLPRGLFPTSYGYTF

v_call: TRBV14
clone_size: -
j_call: TRBJ2-1
d_call: TRBD2
cdr3_nt: TGTGCCAACATCCTAGCGGGGCCGTGGAATGAGCAGTTCTTC
cdr3_aa: CANILAGPWNEQFF

v_call: TRBV4-1
clone_size: few
j_call: TRBJ2-3
d_call: -
cdr3_nt: TGCGCCAGCAGCCAAGATCCCAGGAGAAGCACAGATACGCAGTATTTT
cdr3_aa: CASSQDPRRSTDTQYF

v_call: TRBV12-3/TRBV12-4
clone_size: -
j_call: TRBJ1-5
d_call: -
cdr3_nt: TGTGCCAGCACCGGACAGCTAAATCAGCCCCAGCATTTT
cdr3_aa: CASTGQLNQPQHF

v_call: TRBV20-1
clone_size: -
j_call: TRBJ1-2
d_call: -
cdr3_nt: TGCAGTGCTAGAGAGGGGGCCTACTATGGCTACACCTTC
cdr3_aa: CSAREGAYYGYTF

v_call: TRBV7-2
clone_size: -
j_call: TRBJ1-5
d_call: -
cdr3_nt: TGTGCCAGCACCCTAACGGCGTATACGCCCCAGCATTTT
cdr3_aa: CASTLTAYTPQHF

v_call: TRBV7-9
clone_size: many
j_call: TRBJ2-4
d_call: -
cdr3_nt: TGTGCCAGCAGCTTATCAGGGTTCAAAAACATTCAGTACTTC
cdr3_aa: CASSLSGFKNIQYF

v_call: TRBV16
clone_size: -
j_call: TRBJ1-1
d_call: -
cdr3_nt: TGTGCCAGCAGCCAATCGGTGGGGGTGGGTGAAGCTTTCTTT
cdr3_aa: CASSQSVGVGEAFF

v_call: TRBV29-1
clone_size: -
j_call: TRBJ2-5
d_call: -
cdr3_nt: TGCAGCGTTGTTGTGCAGCAAGAGACCCAGTACTTC
cdr3_aa: CSVVVQQETQYF

v_call: TRBV7-8
clone_size: few
j_call: TRBJ2-7
d_call: -
cdr3_nt: TGTGCCAGCACACCCTCAACTCTCAGGGAGCAGTACTTC
cdr3_aa: CASTPSTLREQYF

v_call: TRBV19
clone_size: -
j_call: TRBJ1-1
d_call: TRBD1
cdr3_nt: TGTGCCAGTAGTACCCGACAGGGTGTGAACACTGAAGCTTTCTTT
cdr3_aa: CASSTRQGVNTEAFF

v_call: TRBV29-1
clone_size: -
j_call: TRBJ1-1
d_call: -
cdr3_nt: TGCAGCGTTGGCAGGGGAAAGAAGTACACTGAAGCTTTCTTT
cdr3_aa: CSVGRGKKYTEAFF

v_call: TRBV5-1
clone_size: few
j_call: TRBJ1-2
d_call: TRBD1
cdr3_nt: TGCGCCAGCAGCAGCACAGGGGGGGGTTCCTATGGCTACACCTTC
cdr3_aa: CASSSTGGGSYGYTF